The 2 T cell receptor beta chains presented below share a single source sample, sequenced in a study of T cell responses to AZD1222 COVID-19 vaccine (dated by TCRdb to 2020 to 2023). To prepare the library, the immunoSEQ multiplex PCR assay was applied. TCRdb holds this immuneACCESS table with in-frame rearrangements only. Some clones are missing; in checked studies, unresolved V genes explain under half, and the rest has no known cause. The sample data list some 110,000 clones, and 93% of these were observed just once. Clones ranked in the top ten supply about 3% of the sample. Reading the label with the study, this specimen's time point is: baseline before first vaccination. This specimen consisted of peripheral blood, obtained on day 0 of AZD1222 vaccination. These receptors all stem from an adult in good health.

This clone is a singleton in its sample. V is TRBV7-9 and J is TRBJ1-2; D call uncertain. This CDR3 has 12 amino acids. V lost 0 bases and J 3 bases, leaving 2 bases between the germline ends. The germline V gene has CDR1 SEHNR and CDR2 FQNEAQ (reference sequence). The CDR3 coding sequence is TGTGCCAGCAGCTTAGCAGACTATGGCTACACCTTC. Protein: CASSLADYGYTF. The full variable domain, completed using reference TRBV7-9 and TRBJ1-2, is DTGVSQNPRHKITKRGQNVTFRCDPISEHNRLYWYRQTLGQGPEFLTYFQNEAQLEKSRLLSDRFSAERPKGSFSTLEIQRTEQGDSAMYLCASSLADYGYTFGSGTRLTVV.

The genes are TRBV2 and TRBJ2-7; D remains ambiguous. Per germline, CDR1 SNHLY and CDR2 FYNNEI. CDR3 length: 12 amino acids. The V end was cut by 10 bases, the J end by 5 bases, with 15 bases between. Here the CDR3 reads CATGLAAHEQYF. In DNA, the CDR3 is TGTGCCACTGGGCTGGCAGCTCACGAGCAGTACTTC.